This T cell receptor (beta chain) was sequenced in a study of radiotherapy plus CTLA-4 blockade in lung cancer. Study as a whole: Disease control was achieved by just over 30% of patients, and objective responses by over 15%. Findings of the study overall: Early blood T cell clone changes and increased post-radiation serum interferon-beta were reportedly the strongest response predictors. In blood, after radiotherapy plus ipilimumab, tumor-derived TCR clones expanded.

In chemo-refractory metastatic non-small-cell lung cancer, patients got ipilimumab CTLA-4 blockade together with focal radiation. This clone was seen a few times. What it binds is unknown. The germline V and J ends were trimmed by 0 bases and 7 bases, with 12 bases remaining between them. Per the germline V gene, CDR1 is MNHEY and CDR2 is SVGAGI. The CDR3 has 15 residues. The method was immunoSEQ multiplex PCR; TCRdb's version includes in-frame clones alone and lacks a portion of them. Of almost 55,000 clones in the sample, around 85% were seen once. The chain uses TRBV6-5 and TRBJ1-4, with D possibly matching TRBD1 (6 bases). The sequenced sample was peripheral blood, obtained from a patient treated with radiotherapy plus ipilimumab. The source of this sequence is a human donor with non-small cell lung cancer who had a partial response to radiotherapy plus ipilimumab. The CDR3 sequence is CASSYSGGDAEKLFF. The CDR3 DNA sequence: TGTGCCAGCAGTTACTCTGGGGGCGATGCTGAAAAACTGTTTTTT.